The T cell receptor (beta chain) described here comes from a study of radiation and T cells in renal cell carcinoma. Study findings and constraints: In blood, top tumor clones expanded by 2 weeks, shrinking by 4.

V was trimmed by 2 bases and J by 9 bases, leaving 11 bases between them. The CDR3 consists of 12 residues. CDR1 is GTSNPN and CDR2 is SVGIG in the germline V gene (reference sequence). Time point indicated: baseline pretreatment blood. Treatment described: 15 Gy SBRT to primary tumor, nephrectomy 4 weeks later. Using immunoSEQ multiplex PCR, the repertoire was profiled, and TCRdb retains in-frame clones only, with some absent. Of roughly 130,000 clones listed, 70% to 90% are singletons. This clone was seen a single time. Its antigen is undetermined. V usage is TRBV30 and J usage is TRBJ1-5, with D possibly TRBD1 on 5 matching bases. The sample in question was blood, obtained from a patient whose treatment included radiotherapy and nephrectomy. This sequence was found in a woman aged 45 to 65 with renal cell carcinoma. CDR3 amino acids: CAWSQGGGPQHF. The CDR3 DNA is TGTGCCTGGAGTCAGGGCGGTGGGCCCCAGCATTTT.